The 9 T cell receptor beta chains below come from one sample, sequenced in a study of graft-versus-host responses after intestinal transplantation. Lymphocytes (intraepithelial and lamina propria) were released by processing the graft tissue. The protocol was immunoSEQ multiplex PCR, while the TCRdb copy is restricted to in-frame clones and leaves out a portion. In the table there are about 23,000 clones, around 77% of which are singletons. Sequencing was performed on ileum tissue, taken 12 days after intestinal transplant. The receptors here all came from a human patient who received an intestinal transplant, so some T cells may come from the graft donor.

This clone was detected a few times. The chain uses TRBV19 and TRBJ2-4, with D perhaps TRBD2 (5 bases). There are 14 residues in the CDR3. The V gene lost 3 bases and the J gene lost 8 bases, with 14 bases spanning the gap. CDR1 and CDR2 from the germline V gene are LNHDA and SQIVND (reference sequence). The CDR3 sequence is CASSIGEPPDIQYF. Written as DNA, the CDR3 is TGTGCCAGTAGTATTGGGGAGCCCCCGGACATTCAGTACTTC.

By sample share, this clone is large (0.1 to 1%). The rearrangement links TRBV29-1 to TRBJ1-1, with a weak D call TRBD1 (5 bases). The germline V gene encodes CDR1 SQVTM and CDR2 ANQGSEA. The CDR3 loop spans 12 amino acids. Deletions cut 3 bases from V and 5 bases from J, with 10 bases between. CDR3 coding DNA: TGCAGCGTTGATTATCGGGGGACTGAAGCTTTCTTT. Encoded protein: CSVDYRGTEAFF.

This chain connects TRBV28 to TRBJ1-2; TRBD1 matches at 7 bases. Trimming at V came to 10 bases and at J to 2 bases, leaving 7 bases not matched to a gene. The germline V gene has CDR1 MDHEN and CDR2 SYDVKM. The CDR3 is 13 amino acids. CDR3 nucleotides: TGTGCCACCGAGGGGGCAGCAAACTATGGCTACACCTTC. Translating it yields CATEGAANYGYTF.

This clone occurred a few times. This chain links TRBV19 with TRBJ2-6; 8 bases match TRBD1. V trimming: 8 bases; J trimming: 0 bases; junction bases outside the gene matches: 18. The CDR3 is 20 amino acids. Per the germline V gene, CDR1 is LNHDA and CDR2 is SQIVND (reference sequence). CDR3 protein: CASQDRARRNFYSGANVLTF. The CDR3 region has the DNA TGTGCCAGTCAGGACAGGGCGAGGAGGAATTTTTACTCTGGGGCCAACGTCCTGACTTTC.

J is TRBJ2-2 and V is TRBV21-1; the table assigns TRBD2, which was not confirmed against the DNA. TRBV21-1 is an annotated pseudogene. The CDR3 extends over 17 amino acids. CDR3 sequence reads: CASSKGLAGGMTGELFF. In DNA, the CDR3 is TGTGCCAGCAGCAAAGGTTTGGCGGGAGGTATGACCGGGGAGCTGTTTTTT.

The chain recombines TRBV5-1 with TRBJ2-1, with D perhaps matching TRBD2 (6 bases). The CDR3 covers 13 residues. Germline CDR1 is SGHRS and CDR2 is YFSETQ. V lost 4 bases to trimming and J lost 10 bases, with 15 bases between them. The CDR3 loop is CASSATQGGEQFF. CDR3 nucleotide sequence: TGCGCCAGCAGCGCCACCCAGGGAGGCGAGCAGTTCTTC.

The V call is TRBV5-1, the J call TRBJ2-1, with 9 positions matching TRBD2. J gave up 1 base and V 3 bases, and 2 bases lay outside the gene matches. Germline CDR1 is SGHRS and CDR2 is YFSETQ. There are 15 residues in the CDR3. This CDR3 reads CASSSGLASYNEQFF. For the CDR3, the DNA is TGCGCCAGCAGCTCTGGACTAGCGTCCTACAATGAGCAGTTCTTC.

The chain is built from TRBV19 and TRBJ2-7, with a weak D call TRBD1 (6 bases). CDR1 and CDR2 (germline): LNHDA, SQIVND (reference sequence). The CDR3 runs 14 residues. Trimming took off 5 bases at V and 0 bases at J, with 11 bases between the two ends. The CDR3 region has the DNA TGTGCCAGTAGTCGGACGGGACACTCCTACGAGCAGTACTTC. Residues: CASSRTGHSYEQYF.

The chain joins TRBV27 to TRBJ2-7; possibly TRBD2 for D (5 bases). V lost 7 bases to trimming and J lost 2 bases, with 18 bases between them. Germline V gene sequence: CDR1 MNHEY, CDR2 SMNVEV (reference sequence). The CDR3 runs to 15 residues. The CDR3 loop is CASKRSGGPTYEQYF. DNA of the CDR3: TGTGCCAGCAAGCGAAGCGGAGGCCCCACCTACGAGCAGTACTTC.